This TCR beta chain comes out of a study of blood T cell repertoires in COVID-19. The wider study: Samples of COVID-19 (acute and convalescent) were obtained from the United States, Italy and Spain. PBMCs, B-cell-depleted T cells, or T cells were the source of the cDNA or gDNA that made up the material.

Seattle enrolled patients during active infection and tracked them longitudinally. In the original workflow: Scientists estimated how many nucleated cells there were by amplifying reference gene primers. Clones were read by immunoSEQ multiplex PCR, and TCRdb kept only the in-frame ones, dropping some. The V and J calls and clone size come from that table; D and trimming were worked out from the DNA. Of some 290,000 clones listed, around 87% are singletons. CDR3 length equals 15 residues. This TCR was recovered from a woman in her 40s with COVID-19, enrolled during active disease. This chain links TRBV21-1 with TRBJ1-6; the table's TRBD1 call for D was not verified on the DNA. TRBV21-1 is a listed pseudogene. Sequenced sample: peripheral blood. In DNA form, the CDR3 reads TGTGCCAGCAGCAAATCGCCAGGTTATAATTCACCCCTCCACTTT. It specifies CASSKSPGYNSPLHF.